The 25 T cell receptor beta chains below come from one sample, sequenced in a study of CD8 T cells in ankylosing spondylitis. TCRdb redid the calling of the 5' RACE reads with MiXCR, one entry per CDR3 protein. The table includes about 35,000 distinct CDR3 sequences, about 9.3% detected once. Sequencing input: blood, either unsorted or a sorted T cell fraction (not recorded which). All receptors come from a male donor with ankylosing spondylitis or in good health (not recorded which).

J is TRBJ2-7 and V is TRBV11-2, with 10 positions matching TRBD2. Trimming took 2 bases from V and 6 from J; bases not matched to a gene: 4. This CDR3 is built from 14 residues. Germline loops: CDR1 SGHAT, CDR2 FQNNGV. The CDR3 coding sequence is TGTGCCAGCAGCTTACTAGCGGGAGATCTCGAGCAGTACTTC. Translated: CASSLLAGDLEQYF.

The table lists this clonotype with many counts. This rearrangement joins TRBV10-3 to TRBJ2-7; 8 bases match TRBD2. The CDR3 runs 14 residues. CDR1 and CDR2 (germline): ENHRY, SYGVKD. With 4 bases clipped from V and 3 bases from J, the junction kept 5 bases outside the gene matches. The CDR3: CAISVGLEIYEQYF. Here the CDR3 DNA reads TGTGCCATCAGTGTGGGACTAGAAATCTACGAGCAGTACTTC.

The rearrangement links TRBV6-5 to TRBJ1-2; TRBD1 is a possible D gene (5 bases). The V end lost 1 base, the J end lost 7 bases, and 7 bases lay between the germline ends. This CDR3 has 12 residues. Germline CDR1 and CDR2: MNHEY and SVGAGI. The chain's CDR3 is CASSYLRGGYTF. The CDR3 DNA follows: TGTGCCAGCAGTTACTTAAGGGGTGGCTACACCTTC.

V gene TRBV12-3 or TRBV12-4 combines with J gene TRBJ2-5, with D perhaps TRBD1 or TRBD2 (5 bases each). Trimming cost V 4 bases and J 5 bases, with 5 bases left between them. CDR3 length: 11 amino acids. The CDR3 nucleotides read TGTGCCAGCAGTTGGGGGGAGACCCAGTACTTC. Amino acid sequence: CASSWGETQYF.

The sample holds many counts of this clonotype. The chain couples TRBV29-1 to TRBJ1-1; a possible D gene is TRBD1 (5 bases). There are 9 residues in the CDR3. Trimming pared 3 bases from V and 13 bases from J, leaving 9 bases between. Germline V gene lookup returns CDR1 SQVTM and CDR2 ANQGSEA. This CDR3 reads CSVEQGGFF. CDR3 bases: TGCAGCGTTGAGCAGGGCGGTTTCTTT.

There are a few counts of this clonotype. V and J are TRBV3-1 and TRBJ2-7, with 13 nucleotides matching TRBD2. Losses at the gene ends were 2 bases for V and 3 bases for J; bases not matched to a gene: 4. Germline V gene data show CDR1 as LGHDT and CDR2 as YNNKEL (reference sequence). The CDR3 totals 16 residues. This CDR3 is CASSQPGLAGNYEQYF. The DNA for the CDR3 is TGTGCCAGCAGCCAACCGGGACTAGCGGGGAACTACGAGCAGTACTTC.

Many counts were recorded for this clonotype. In DNA, the CDR3 is TGCGCCAGCAGTCCAACAGGGGGGCGCTCCTACGAGCAGTACTTC. This codes for CASSPTGGRSYEQYF. J is TRBJ2-7 and V is TRBV5-1; 8 nucleotides agree with TRBD1. The germline CDR1 and CDR2 sequences are SGHRS and YFSETQ. This CDR3 is built from 15 residues. J was trimmed by 0 bases and V by 5 bases; bases with no gene match: 7.

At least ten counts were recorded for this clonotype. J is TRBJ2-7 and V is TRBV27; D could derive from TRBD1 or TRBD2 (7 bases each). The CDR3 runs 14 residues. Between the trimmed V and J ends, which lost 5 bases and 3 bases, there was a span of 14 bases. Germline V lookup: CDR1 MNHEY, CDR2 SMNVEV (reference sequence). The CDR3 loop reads CASSPGGGVYEQYF. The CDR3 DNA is TGTGCCAGCAGTCCAGGGGGGGGTGTCTACGAGCAGTACTTC.

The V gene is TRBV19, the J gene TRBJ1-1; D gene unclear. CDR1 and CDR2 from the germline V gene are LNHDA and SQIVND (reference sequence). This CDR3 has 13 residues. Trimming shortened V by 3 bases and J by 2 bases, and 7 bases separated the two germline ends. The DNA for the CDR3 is TGTGCCAGTAGTATTCCAGCAAACACTGAAGCTTTCTTT. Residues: CASSIPANTEAFF.

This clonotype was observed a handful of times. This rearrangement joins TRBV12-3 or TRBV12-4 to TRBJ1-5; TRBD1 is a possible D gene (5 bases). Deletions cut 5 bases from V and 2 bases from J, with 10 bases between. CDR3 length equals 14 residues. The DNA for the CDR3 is TGTGCCAGCAGTCTTTCGGGGCGCAATCAGCCCCAGCATTTT. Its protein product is CASSLSGRNQPQHF.

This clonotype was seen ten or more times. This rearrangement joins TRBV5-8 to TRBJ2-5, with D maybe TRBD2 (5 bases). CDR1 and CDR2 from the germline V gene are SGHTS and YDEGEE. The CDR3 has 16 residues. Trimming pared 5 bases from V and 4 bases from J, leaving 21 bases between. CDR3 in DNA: TGTGCCAGCAGTGCCGGAGGTCGGCAGTCGGGAGAGACCCAGTACTTC. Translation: CASSAGGRQSGETQYF.

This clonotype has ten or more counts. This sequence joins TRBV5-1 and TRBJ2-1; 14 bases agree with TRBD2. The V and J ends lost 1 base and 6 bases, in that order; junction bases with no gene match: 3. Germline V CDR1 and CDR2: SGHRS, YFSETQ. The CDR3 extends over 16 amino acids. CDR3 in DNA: TGCGCCAGCAGCTTGCCGGGGACTAGCGGGAGCAATGAGCAGTTCTTC. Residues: CASSLPGTSGSNEQFF.

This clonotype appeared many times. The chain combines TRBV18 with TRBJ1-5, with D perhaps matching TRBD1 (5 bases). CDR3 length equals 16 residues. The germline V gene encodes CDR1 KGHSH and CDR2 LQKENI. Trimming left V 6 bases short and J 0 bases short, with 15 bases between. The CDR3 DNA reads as TGTGCCAGCTCCGAAGAAAGACAGCATAGCAATCAGCCCCAGCATTTT. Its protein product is CASSEERQHSNQPQHF.

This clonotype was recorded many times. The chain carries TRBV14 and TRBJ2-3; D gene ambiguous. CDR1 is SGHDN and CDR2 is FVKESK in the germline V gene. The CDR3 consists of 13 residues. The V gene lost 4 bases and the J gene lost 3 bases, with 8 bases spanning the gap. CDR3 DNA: TGTGCCAGCAGCCGGCGATATACAGATACGCAGTATTTT. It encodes CASSRRYTDTQYF.

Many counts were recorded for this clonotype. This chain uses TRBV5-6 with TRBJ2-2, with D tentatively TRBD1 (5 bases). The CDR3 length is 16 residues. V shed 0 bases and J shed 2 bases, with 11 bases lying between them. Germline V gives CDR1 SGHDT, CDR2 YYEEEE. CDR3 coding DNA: TGTGCCAGCAGCTTGGTCCGCCAGGGCAACACCGGGGAGCTGTTTTTT. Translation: CASSLVRQGNTGELFF.

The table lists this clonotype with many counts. CDR3 DNA sequence: TGCAGCGTTCCCGGACTAGCGGGTACCTACGAGCAGTACTTC. This codes for CSVPGLAGTYEQYF. J is TRBJ2-7 and V is TRBV29-1, with TRBD2 identical over 11 bases. CDR1 and CDR2 (germline): SQVTM, ANQGSEA. The CDR3 runs 14 residues. Trimming cost V 5 bases and J 2 bases; bases outside gene matches: 5.

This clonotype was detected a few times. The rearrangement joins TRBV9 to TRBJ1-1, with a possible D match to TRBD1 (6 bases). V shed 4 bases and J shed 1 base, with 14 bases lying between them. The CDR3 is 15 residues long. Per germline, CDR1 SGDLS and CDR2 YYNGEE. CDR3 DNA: TGTGCCAGCAGCCTATGGGGGGGCGGGAACACTGAAGCTTTCTTT. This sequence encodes CASSLWGGGNTEAFF.

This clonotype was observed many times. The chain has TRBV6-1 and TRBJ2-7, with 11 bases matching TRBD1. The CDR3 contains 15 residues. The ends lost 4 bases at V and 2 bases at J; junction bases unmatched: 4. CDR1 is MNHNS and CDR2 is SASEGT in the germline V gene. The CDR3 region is CASSGGDRGTYEQYF. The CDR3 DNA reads TGTGCCAGCAGTGGCGGGGACAGGGGGACCTACGAGCAGTACTTC.

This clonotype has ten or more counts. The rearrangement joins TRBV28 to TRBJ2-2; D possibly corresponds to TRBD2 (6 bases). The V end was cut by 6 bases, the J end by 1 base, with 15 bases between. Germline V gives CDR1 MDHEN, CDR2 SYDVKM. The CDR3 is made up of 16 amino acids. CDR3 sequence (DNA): TGTGCCAGCAGGACCGTTAGCGGACTGAACACCGGGGAGCTGTTTTTT. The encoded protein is CASRTVSGLNTGELFF.

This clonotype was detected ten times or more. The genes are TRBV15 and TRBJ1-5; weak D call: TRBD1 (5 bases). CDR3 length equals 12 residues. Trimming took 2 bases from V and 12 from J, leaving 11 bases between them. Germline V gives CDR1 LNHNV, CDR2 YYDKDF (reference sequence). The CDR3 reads CATSRLPGRQHF. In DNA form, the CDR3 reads TGTGCCACCAGCAGATTGCCGGGACGCCAGCATTTT.

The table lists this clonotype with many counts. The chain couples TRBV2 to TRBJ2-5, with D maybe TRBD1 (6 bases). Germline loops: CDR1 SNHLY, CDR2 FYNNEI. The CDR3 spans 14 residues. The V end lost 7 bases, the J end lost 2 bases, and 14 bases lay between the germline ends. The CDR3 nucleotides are TGTGCCAGCAACAGTCAGGACAGACAAGAGACCCAGTACTTC. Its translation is CASNSQDRQETQYF. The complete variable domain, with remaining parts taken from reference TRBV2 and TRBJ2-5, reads EPEVTQTPSHQVTQMGQEVILRCVPISNHLYFYWYRQILGQKVEFLVSFYNNEISEKSEIFDDQFSVERPDGSNFTLKIRSTKLEDSAMYFCASNSQDRQETQYFGPGTRLLVL.

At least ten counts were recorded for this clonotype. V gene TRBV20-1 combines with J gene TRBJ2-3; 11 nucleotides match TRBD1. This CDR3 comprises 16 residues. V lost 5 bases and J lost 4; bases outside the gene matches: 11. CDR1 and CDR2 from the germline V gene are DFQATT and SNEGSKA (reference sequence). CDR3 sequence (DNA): TGCAGTGCTGCTGGGACAGGGGGGTGGCGCGCAGATACGCAGTATTTT. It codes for CSAAGTGGWRADTQYF.

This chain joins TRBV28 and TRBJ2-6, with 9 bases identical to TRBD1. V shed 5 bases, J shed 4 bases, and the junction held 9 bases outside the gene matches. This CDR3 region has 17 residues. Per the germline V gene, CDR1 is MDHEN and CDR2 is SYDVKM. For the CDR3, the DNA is TGTGCCAGCAGTGCCCCGGGACAGGGCTTGGGGGCCAACGTCCTGACTTTC. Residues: CASSAPGQGLGANVLTF.

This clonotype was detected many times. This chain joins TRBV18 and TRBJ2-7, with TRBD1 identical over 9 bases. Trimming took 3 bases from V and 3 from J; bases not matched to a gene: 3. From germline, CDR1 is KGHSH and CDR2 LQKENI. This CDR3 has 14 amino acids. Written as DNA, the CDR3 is TGTGCCAGCTCACCTCCGGGACAGGGCTACGAGCAGTACTTC. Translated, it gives CASSPPGQGYEQYF.

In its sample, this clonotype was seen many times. The CDR3: CASSWDRSSYEQYF. For the CDR3, the DNA is TGTGCCAGCAGTTGGGACAGGAGCTCCTACGAGCAGTACTTC. The V gene is TRBV12-3 or TRBV12-4, the J gene TRBJ2-7, with 8 bases that match TRBD1. J was trimmed by 0 bases and V by 4 bases; bases with no gene match: 2. The CDR3 totals 14 residues.